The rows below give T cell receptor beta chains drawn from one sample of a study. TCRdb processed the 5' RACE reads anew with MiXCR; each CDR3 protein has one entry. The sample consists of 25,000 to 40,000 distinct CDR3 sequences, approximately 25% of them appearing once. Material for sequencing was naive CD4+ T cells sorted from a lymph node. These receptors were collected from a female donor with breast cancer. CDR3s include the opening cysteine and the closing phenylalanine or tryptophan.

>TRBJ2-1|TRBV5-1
CASSFPSNNEQFF
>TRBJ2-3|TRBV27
CASSPGGRGDTQYF
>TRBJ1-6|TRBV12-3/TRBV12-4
CASSFRMKNSPLHF
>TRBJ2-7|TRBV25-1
CASSAGISYEQYF
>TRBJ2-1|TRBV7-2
CASSLGTGGGGNEQFF
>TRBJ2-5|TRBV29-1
CSLDSQGTQYF
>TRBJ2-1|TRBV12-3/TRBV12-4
CASRPDGLTEQFF
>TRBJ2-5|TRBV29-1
CSARPDSGGAKTQYF
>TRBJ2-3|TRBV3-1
CASSYREGFAGSTDTQYF
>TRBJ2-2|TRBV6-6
CASRGGRPDTSNTGELFF
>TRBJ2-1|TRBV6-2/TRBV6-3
CASRPSGFYNEQFF
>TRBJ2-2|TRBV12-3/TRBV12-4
CASRPGLAGDANTGVLFF
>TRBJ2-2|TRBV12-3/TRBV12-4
CASSWAGGRGGELFF
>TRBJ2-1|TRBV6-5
CASSYSLGSYNEQFF
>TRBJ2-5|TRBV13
CASSEKSGQETQYF
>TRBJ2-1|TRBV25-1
CASSDGSYNEQFF
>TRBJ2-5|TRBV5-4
CAGSQTGGIRETQYF
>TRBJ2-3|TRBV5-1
CASSLVGLPDTQYF
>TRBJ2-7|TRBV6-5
CASSPPGQGNYEQYF
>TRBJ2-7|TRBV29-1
CSVEDPRTSGLGQQYF
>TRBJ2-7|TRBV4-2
CASSQDLTSVSYEQYF
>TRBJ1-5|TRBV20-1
CSAGQGGVHQPQHF
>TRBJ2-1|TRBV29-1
CSVDVAGIYNEQFF
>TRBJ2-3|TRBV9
CASGTTGARTDTQYF
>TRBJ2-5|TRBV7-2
CASSLVAGGPETQYF
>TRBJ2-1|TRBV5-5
CASSLLNYNEQFF
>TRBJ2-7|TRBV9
CASSSWTGGFYEQYF
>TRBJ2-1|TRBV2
CASSEEQGANEQFF
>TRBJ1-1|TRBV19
CASKSGSMNTEAFF
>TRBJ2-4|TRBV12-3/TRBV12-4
CAGKRRGGRVDIQYF
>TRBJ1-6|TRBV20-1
CSAKGGQGDPSPLHF
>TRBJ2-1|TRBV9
CASSVGWSSYNEQFF
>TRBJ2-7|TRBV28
CASSQPDRGGYEQYF
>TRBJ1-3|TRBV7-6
CASSLGRGSGNTIYF
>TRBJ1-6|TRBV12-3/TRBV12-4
CASSPTRNRRNYNSPLHF
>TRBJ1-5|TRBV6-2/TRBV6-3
CASTPVGGGNQPQHF
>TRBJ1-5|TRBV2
CASSVEGAQPQHF
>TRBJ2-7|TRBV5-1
CASSLAASGAYEQYF
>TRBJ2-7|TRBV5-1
CASSVDRGRGERYF
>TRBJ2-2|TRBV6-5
CASSSDRGFSGELFF
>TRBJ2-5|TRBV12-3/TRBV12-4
CASGNQETQYF
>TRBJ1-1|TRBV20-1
CSAKWDGELNTEAFF
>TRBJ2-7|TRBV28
CASSLYGASGSYEQYF
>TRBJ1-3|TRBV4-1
CASSQIISSGNTIYF
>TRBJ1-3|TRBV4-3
CASRRHLGTGDPSGNTIYF
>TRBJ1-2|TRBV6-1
CASSPEANYGYTF
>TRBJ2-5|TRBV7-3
CASSLQVQETQYF
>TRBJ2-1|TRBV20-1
CSASGRQGRTEQFF
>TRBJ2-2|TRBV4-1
CASSQPDQGKAGELFF
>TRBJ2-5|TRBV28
CASSFEGAGETQYF
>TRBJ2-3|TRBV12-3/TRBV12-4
CASSLDGQGLGDTQYF
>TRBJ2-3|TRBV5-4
CASSPRTGDTDTQYF
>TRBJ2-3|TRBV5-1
CASSSGTSGGDTQYF
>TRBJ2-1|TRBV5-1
CASRRGQYSSYNEQFF
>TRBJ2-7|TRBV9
CASSVEAVDEQYF